These 18 T cell receptor beta chains share one sample of origin, sequenced in a study of OX40 agonist ivuxolimab in advanced cancers. Profiled with immunoSEQ multiplex PCR; TCRdb holds only in-frame clones, not every one. The sample records approximately 47,000 clones, about nine tenths being singletons. The sequenced sample was CD4+ or CD8+ T cells sorted from blood, obtained in a trial of the OX40 agonist ivuxolimab. These receptors all stem from an adult with an advanced solid tumor such as melanoma, head and neck, liver or kidney cancer.

The chain couples TRBV11-2 to TRBJ1-1, with D possibly TRBD1 on 5 matching bases. V lost 5 bases, J lost 1 base, and 14 bases lay in between. Germline lookup yields CDR1 SGHAT and CDR2 FQNNGV. The CDR3 is made up of 15 amino acids. The CDR3 loop is CASSPWGERNTEAFF. Here the CDR3 DNA reads TGTGCCAGCAGCCCATGGGGGGAAAGGAACACTGAAGCTTTCTTT.

The chain links TRBV6-5 to TRBJ1-2; D is possibly TRBD1 (6 bases). CDR3 length equals 13 residues. Germline CDR1 reads MNHEY; CDR2 reads SVGAGI. Trimming removed 7 bases at V and 5 bases at J, with 14 bases between. The CDR3 spells CASTRDMAYGYTF. Here the CDR3 DNA reads TGTGCCAGCACCCGGGACATGGCTTATGGCTACACCTTC.

This rearrangement joins TRBV4-1 to TRBJ1-1; TRBD1 matches at 7 bases. V shed 5 bases and J 6 bases; nucleotides not matched to a gene: 6. The CDR3 covers 13 residues. Germline V gene lookup returns CDR1 MGHRA and CDR2 YSYEKL. CDR3 sequence reads: CASSSQGVAEAFF. The CDR3 nucleotides read TGCGCCAGCAGCTCCCAGGGGGTGGCTGAAGCTTTCTTT.

The chain recombines TRBV28 with TRBJ2-1; D not resolved. Germline V gene sequence: CDR1 MDHEN, CDR2 SYDVKM. The CDR3 consists of 14 residues. The V end was cut by 4 bases, the J end by 8 bases, with 15 bases between. The CDR3 DNA reads TGTGCCAGCAGTTATGCGCCGGTTTCGGATGAGCAGTTCTTC. Translation: CASSYAPVSDEQFF.

The sample holds a few counts of this clone. The chain is built from TRBV6-1 and TRBJ2-6, with D tentatively TRBD1 (5 bases). V was clipped by 7 bases and J by 0 bases, with 10 bases between them. CDR3 length equals 15 residues. Germline CDR1 and CDR2: MNHNS and SASEGT. The CDR3 sequence is CASTTGASGANVLTF. CDR3 nucleotide sequence: TGTGCCAGCACTACAGGTGCCTCTGGGGCCAACGTCCTGACTTTC.

This chain links TRBV5-4 with TRBJ2-1; tentative D call: TRBD1 (5 bases). Germline lookup yields CDR1 SGHNT and CDR2 YYREEE (reference sequence). The CDR3 consists of 13 residues. The V end lost 4 bases, the J end lost 7 bases, and 12 bases lay between the germline ends. CDR3 nucleotides: TGTGCCAGCAGCATTAACAGGTGGAATGAGCAGTTCTTC. As protein: CASSINRWNEQFF.

The chain carries TRBV19 and TRBJ2-3; 10 bases map to TRBD2. CDR1 is LNHDA and CDR2 is SQIVND in the germline V gene (reference sequence). J was trimmed by 6 bases and V by 5 bases; bases with no gene match: 11. CDR3 length equals 16 residues. The CDR3 DNA is TGTGCCAGTAGTCCTAGCGGGGGCCCCGGGATGGATACGCAGTATTTT. Encoded protein: CASSPSGGPGMDTQYF.

The V and J genes are TRBV27 and TRBJ1-6; possible D gene TRBD1, 5 bases. Trimming left V 8 bases short and J 3 bases short, with 14 bases between. Germline CDR1 reads MNHEY; CDR2 reads SMNVEV (reference sequence). CDR3 size: 15 residues. The CDR3 bases are TGTGCCAGCCGGCTCGACAGCTTCTATAATTCACCCCTCCACTTT. This codes for CASRLDSFYNSPLHF.

CDR3 nucleotide sequence: TGTGCCAGTAGTATGGATCCCTCCGGGGCTGGTTCACCCCTCCACTTT. It specifies CASSMDPSGAGSPLHF. This chain connects TRBV19 to TRBJ1-6; the D gene is possibly TRBD1 (5 bases). Between the trimmed V and J ends, which lost 3 bases and 9 bases, there was a span of 18 bases. Germline loops: CDR1 LNHDA, CDR2 SQIVND (reference sequence). The CDR3 sequence is 16 residues long.

The chain has TRBV11-2 and TRBJ1-1, with D unresolved. Germline lookup yields CDR1 SGHAT and CDR2 FQNNGV. This CDR3 has 16 amino acids. The V end was cut by 5 bases, the J end by 0 bases, with 16 bases between. The CDR3 DNA follows: TGTGCCAGCAGCCCAGCTTCGACCGCAATGAACACTGAAGCTTTCTTT. This translates into CASSPASTAMNTEAFF. Combining the CDR3 with reference TRBV11-2 and TRBJ1-1 gives the whole variable domain EAGVAQSPRYKIIEKRQSVAFWCNPISGHATLYWYQQILGQGPKLLIQFQNNGVVDDSQLPKDRFSAERLKGVDSTLKIQPAKLEDSAVYLCASSPASTAMNTEAFFGQGTRLTVV.

V gene TRBV19 combines with J gene TRBJ1-1; 8 positions agree with TRBD1. J was trimmed by 2 bases and V by 4 bases; bases with no gene match: 9. The CDR3 runs to 16 residues. The germline gives CDR1 LNHDA, CDR2 SQIVND (reference sequence). CDR3 residues: CASSTPGQAENTEAFF. The CDR3 DNA reads TGTGCCAGTAGTACGCCGGGACAGGCAGAAAACACTGAAGCTTTCTTT.

The V and J genes are TRBV5-4 and TRBJ1-1; D is ambiguous. The CDR3 is made up of 12 amino acids. Trimming took off 0 bases at V and 7 bases at J, with 7 bases between the two ends. CDR1 is SGHNT, CDR2 YYREEE, per germline (reference sequence). The CDR3 DNA reads TGTGCCAGCAGCTTGGGAAAAAGTGAAGCTTTCTTT. Translated: CASSLGKSEAFF.

This chain uses TRBV27 with TRBJ2-1; D remains ambiguous. This CDR3 is 15 amino acids long. Germline values: CDR1 MNHEY, CDR2 SMNVEV (reference sequence). V was trimmed by 6 bases and J by 4 bases, leaving 16 bases between them. CDR3 nucleotide sequence: TGTGCCAGCAGAATGGTGGGGAACTCTTACAATGAGCAGTTCTTC. Amino acid sequence: CASRMVGNSYNEQFF.

This chain connects TRBV10-2 to TRBJ1-2, with 9 bases matching TRBD1. V lost 10 bases and J lost 3; bases outside the gene matches: 18. In germline, CDR1 is WSHSY, CDR2 SAAADI. The CDR3 covers 17 residues. The CDR3 protein is CATRGPGTGRSDYGYTF. In DNA form, the CDR3 reads TGCGCCACCAGAGGTCCCGGGACAGGGAGATCCGACTATGGCTACACCTTC.

This chain uses TRBV4-1 with TRBJ2-1; D is ambiguous. The V and J ends lost 0 bases and 0 bases respectively, with 9 bases between them. Germline-derived CDR1 and CDR2 are MGHRA and YSYEKL. The CDR3 contains 16 residues. The CDR3 DNA is TGCGCCAGCAGCCAAGACTGGGCAAGCTCCTACAATGAGCAGTTCTTC. Translation: CASSQDWASSYNEQFF.

This clone was recorded once. J is TRBJ2-1 and V is TRBV15; TRBD2 matches at 9 bases. Germline CDR1 reads LNHNV; CDR2 reads YYDKDF (reference sequence). The V gene end was trimmed by 3 bases and the J gene end by 4 bases; junction bases not matched to a gene: 10. This CDR3 is built from 17 residues. Here the CDR3 DNA reads TGTGCCACCAGCAGTCGTATAAGCGGGGGGAATTACAATGAGCAGTTCTTC. Amino acids: CATSSRISGGNYNEQFF.

Concerning this clone: The junction departs from germline at one end; a sequencing error may be responsible. J is TRBJ2-1 and V is TRBV7-7, with 11 bases aligning to TRBD2. Germline V gene data show CDR1 as SSHAT and CDR2 as FNYEAQ (reference sequence). The CDR3 is made up of 15 amino acids. CDR3 coding DNA: TGTGCTAGCAGCTTGGGACTAGCGGACTACAATGAGCAGTTCTTC. Protein product: CASSLGLADYNEQFF. Complete variable domain (other parts from reference TRBV7-7 and TRBJ2-1): GAGVSQSPRYKVTKRGQDVTLRCDPISSHATLYWYQQALGQGPEFLTYFNYEAQPDKSGLPSDRFSAERPEGSISTLTIQRTEQRDSAMYRCASSLGLADYNEQFFGPGTRLTVL.

This clone was counted once. The V call is TRBV5-6, the J call TRBJ2-3; D ambiguous. Germline values: CDR1 SGHDT, CDR2 YYEEEE. V lost 4 bases and J lost 6, with 15 bases in between. The length of the CDR3 is 14 residues. In DNA form, the CDR3 reads TGTGCCAGCAGCCCCTGGGCCCTAGGGGATACGCAGTATTTT. It is translated as CASSPWALGDTQYF.